The 9 T cell receptor beta chains presented below share a single source sample, sequenced in a study of T cell responses to AZD1222 COVID-19 vaccine. Generated by immunoSEQ multiplex PCR, the TCRdb table keeps only in-frame clones and is missing some. The table records over 85,000 clones, 85% to 90% of them present only once. The sequencing used peripheral blood, collected 28 days after the second AZD1222 dose. These receptors were collected from an adult who received the AZD1222 COVID-19 vaccine.

This sequence joins TRBV13 and TRBJ2-5; D perhaps matches TRBD1 (5 bases). The germline CDR1 and CDR2 sequences are PRHDT and FYEKMQ (reference sequence). V gave up 5 bases and J gave up 2 bases, with 12 bases separating them. The CDR3 totals 14 residues. The CDR3 nucleotides read TGTGCCAGCAGCCCTACAGGCATTCAAGAGACCCAGTACTTC. Translation: CASSPTGIQETQYF.

The rearrangement joins TRBV28 to TRBJ2-3; D ambiguous. This CDR3 has 18 residues. Germline CDR1 MDHEN, CDR2 SYDVKM. Trimming shortened V by 5 bases and J by 2 bases, and 23 bases separated the two germline ends. The CDR3 region has the DNA TGTGCCAGCAGTCTCGTTATCTCCGCTGGGAAAAACACAGATACGCAGTATTTT. It codes for CASSLVISAGKNTDTQYF.

The chain links TRBV11-3 to TRBJ1-4; D is uncertain. CDR1 and CDR2 (germline): SGHNT, YENEEA. The CDR3 has 13 amino acids. The V end was cut by 5 bases, the J end by 11 bases, with 15 bases between. Here the CDR3 DNA reads TGTGCCAGCAGCCCAGAGGAGCGTGGGAAACTGTTTTTT. Translating gives CASSPEERGKLFF.

This sequence joins TRBV7-8 and TRBJ2-2; D is undetermined. This CDR3 has 12 residues. Trimming left V 2 bases short and J 6 bases short, with 4 bases between. Germline loops: CDR1 SGHVS, CDR2 FQNEAQ. CDR3 residues: CASSLSSGELFF. For the CDR3, the DNA is TGTGCCAGCAGCTTAAGCTCCGGGGAGCTGTTTTTT.

The rearrangement links TRBV7-8 to TRBJ1-1; no definite D call. Germline V gene data show CDR1 as SGHVS and CDR2 as FQNEAQ. The CDR3 runs 12 residues. The V end was cut by 3 bases, the J end by 4 bases, with 6 bases between. The CDR3 bases are TGTGCCAGCAGCTTGGGATCCACTGAAGCTTTCTTT. Protein: CASSLGSTEAFF.

This chain uses TRBV19 with TRBJ2-1; D is perhaps TRBD1 (5 bases). CDR1 is LNHDA and CDR2 is SQIVND in the germline V gene (reference sequence). The CDR3 is 14 amino acids. V lost 4 bases, J lost 1 base, and 8 bases lay in between. The CDR3 is CASSTGSSYNEQFF. The CDR3 DNA follows: TGTGCCAGTAGTACAGGGTCGTCCTACAATGAGCAGTTCTTC.

Points on this clone: One end of the junction does not line up with germline, which may come from a read error. The rearrangement joins TRBV5-4 to TRBJ2-3; TRBD2 might be the D (6 bases). Germline-derived CDR1 and CDR2 are SGHNT and YYREEE (reference sequence). The CDR3 loop spans 16 amino acids. CDR3 DNA: TGCGCCAGCAGCCGACTAGTGAATGGATTATCAGATACGCAGTATTTT. Encoded protein: CASSRLVNGLSDTQYF. The whole variable domain, remainder taken from reference TRBV5-4 and TRBJ2-3, is ETGVTQSPTHLIKTRGQQVTLRCSSQSGHNTVSWYQQALGQGPQFIFQYYREEENGRGNFPPRFSGLQFPNYSSELNVNALELDDSALYLCASSRLVNGLSDTQYFGPGTRLTVL.

The V and J genes are TRBV7-8 and TRBJ2-5; 7 positions agree with TRBD2. The germline V gene has CDR1 SGHVS and CDR2 FQNEAQ. J gave up 2 bases and V 4 bases, and 1 base lay outside the gene matches. The CDR3 has 13 amino acids. This chain's CDR3 is CASSSGLQETQYF. The CDR3 DNA sequence: TGTGCCAGCAGCTCGGGACTACAAGAGACCCAGTACTTC.

The V call is TRBV2, the J call TRBJ1-1; no clear D gene. Deletions cut 7 bases from V and 6 bases from J, with 18 bases between. The CDR3 loop spans 14 amino acids. From germline, CDR1 is SNHLY and CDR2 FYNNEI. DNA of the CDR3: TGTGCCAGCACCTCGGACTATTTTGGACCTGAAGCTTTCTTT. It codes for CASTSDYFGPEAFF.